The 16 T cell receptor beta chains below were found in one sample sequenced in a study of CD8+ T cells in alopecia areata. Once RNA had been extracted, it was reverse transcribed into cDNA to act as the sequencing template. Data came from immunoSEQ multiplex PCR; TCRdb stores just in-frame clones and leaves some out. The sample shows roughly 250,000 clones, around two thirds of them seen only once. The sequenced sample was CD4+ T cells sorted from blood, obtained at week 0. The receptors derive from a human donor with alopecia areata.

CDR3 in DNA: TGTGCCAGCAGACAGGGACTAGCGGGGAGTGCCGAGCAGTACTTC. Translated, it gives CASRQGLAGSAEQYF. The gene calls are TRBV6-6 and TRBJ2-7; 13 positions agree with TRBD2. In germline, CDR1 is MNHNY, CDR2 SVGAGI (reference sequence). This CDR3 has 15 residues. Trimming cost V 6 bases and J 6 bases; bases outside gene matches: 8.

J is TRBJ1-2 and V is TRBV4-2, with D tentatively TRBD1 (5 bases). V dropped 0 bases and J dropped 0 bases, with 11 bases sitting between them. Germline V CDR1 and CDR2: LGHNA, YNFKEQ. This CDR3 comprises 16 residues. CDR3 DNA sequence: TGTGCCAGCAGCCAAGAGGTGCAGGGAACTAACTATGGCTACACCTTC. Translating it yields CASSQEVQGTNYGYTF.

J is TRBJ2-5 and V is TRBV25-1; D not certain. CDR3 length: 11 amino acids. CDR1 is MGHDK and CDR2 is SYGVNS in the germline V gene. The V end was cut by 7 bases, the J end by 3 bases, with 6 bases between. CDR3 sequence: CASTAKETQYF. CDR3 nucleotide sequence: TGTGCCAGCACCGCAAAAGAGACCCAGTACTTC.

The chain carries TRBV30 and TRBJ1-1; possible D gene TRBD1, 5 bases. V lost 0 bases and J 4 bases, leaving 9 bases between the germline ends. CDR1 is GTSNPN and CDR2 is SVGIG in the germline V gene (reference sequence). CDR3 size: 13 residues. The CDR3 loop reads CAWSVRGATEAFF. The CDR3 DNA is TGTGCCTGGAGTGTAAGAGGGGCCACTGAAGCTTTCTTT.

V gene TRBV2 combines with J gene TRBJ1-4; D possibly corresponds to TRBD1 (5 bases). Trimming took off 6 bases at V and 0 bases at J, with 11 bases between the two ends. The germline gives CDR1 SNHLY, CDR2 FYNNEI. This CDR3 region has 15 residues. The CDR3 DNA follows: TGTGCCAGCAGAGGGACGGTTGCAACTAATGAAAAACTGTTTTTT. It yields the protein CASRGTVATNEKLFF.

Written as DNA, the CDR3 is TGCGCCAGCAGCCAAGAAACAGGAGGGAGCCAAGAGACCCAGTACTTC. Protein product: CASSQETGGSQETQYF. The chain uses TRBV4-3 and TRBJ2-5; D possibly corresponds to TRBD2 (6 bases). The germline gives CDR1 LGHNA, CDR2 YSLEER. The CDR3 spans 16 residues. The V end lost 0 bases, the J end lost 1 base, and 12 bases lay between the germline ends.

CDR3 sequence (DNA): TGCGCCAGCAGCTTGGACGTCAAAAGCCGATACGAGCAGTACTTC. Protein sequence: CASSLDVKSRYEQYF. The chain links TRBV5-1 to TRBJ2-7, with D hard to call. V lost 0 bases and J 4 bases, leaving 14 bases between the germline ends. There are 15 residues in the CDR3. Germline assignment: CDR1 SGHRS and CDR2 YFSETQ.

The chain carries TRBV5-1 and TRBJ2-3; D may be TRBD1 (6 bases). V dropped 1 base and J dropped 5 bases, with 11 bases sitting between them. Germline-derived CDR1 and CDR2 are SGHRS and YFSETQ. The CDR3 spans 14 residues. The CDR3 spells CASSLLGARDTQYF. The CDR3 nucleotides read TGCGCCAGCAGCTTGCTGGGGGCAAGAGATACGCAGTATTTT.

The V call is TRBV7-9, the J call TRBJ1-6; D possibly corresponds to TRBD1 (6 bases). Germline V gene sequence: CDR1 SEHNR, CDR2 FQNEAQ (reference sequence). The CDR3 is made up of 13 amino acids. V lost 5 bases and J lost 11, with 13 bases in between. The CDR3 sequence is CASSLDQGTPLHF. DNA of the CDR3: TGTGCCAGCAGCCTGGATCAGGGGACACCCCTCCACTTT.

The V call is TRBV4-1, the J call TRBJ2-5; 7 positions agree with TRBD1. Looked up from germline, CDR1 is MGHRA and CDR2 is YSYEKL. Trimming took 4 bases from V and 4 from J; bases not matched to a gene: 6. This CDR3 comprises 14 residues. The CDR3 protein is CASSRPGQLETQYF. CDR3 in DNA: TGCGCCAGCAGCCGACCGGGACAGCTAGAGACCCAGTACTTC.

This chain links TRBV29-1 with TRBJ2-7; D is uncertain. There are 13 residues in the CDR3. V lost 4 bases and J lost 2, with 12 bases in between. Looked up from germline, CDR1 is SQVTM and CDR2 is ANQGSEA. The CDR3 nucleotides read TGCAGCGTTGGGGCGAACTCTCCCTACGAGCAGTACTTC. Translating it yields CSVGANSPYEQYF.

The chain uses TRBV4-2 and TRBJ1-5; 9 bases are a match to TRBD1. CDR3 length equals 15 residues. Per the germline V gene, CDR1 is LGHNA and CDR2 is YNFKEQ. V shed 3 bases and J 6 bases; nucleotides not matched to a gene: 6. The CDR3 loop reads CASSQRQGDGQPQHF. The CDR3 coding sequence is TGTGCCAGCAGCCAGAGACAGGGGGACGGTCAGCCCCAGCATTTT.

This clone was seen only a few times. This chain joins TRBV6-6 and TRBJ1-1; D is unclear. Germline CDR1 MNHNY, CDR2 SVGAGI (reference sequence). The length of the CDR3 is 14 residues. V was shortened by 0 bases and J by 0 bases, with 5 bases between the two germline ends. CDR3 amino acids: CASSYSRLNTEAFF. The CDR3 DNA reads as TGTGCCAGCAGTTACTCTAGACTGAACACTGAAGCTTTCTTT.

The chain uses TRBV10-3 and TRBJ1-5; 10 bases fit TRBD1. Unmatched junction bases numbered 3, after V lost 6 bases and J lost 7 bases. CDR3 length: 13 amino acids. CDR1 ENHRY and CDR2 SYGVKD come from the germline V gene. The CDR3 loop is CAIRGTGDQPQHF. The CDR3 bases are TGTGCCATCAGAGGGACAGGGGACCAGCCCCAGCATTTT.

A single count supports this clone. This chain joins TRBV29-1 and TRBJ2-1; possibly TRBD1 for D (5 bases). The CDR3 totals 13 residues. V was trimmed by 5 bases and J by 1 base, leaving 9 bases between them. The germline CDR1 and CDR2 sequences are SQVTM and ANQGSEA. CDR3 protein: CSVTTVSYNEQFF. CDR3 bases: TGCAGCGTTACGACAGTGTCCTACAATGAGCAGTTCTTC.

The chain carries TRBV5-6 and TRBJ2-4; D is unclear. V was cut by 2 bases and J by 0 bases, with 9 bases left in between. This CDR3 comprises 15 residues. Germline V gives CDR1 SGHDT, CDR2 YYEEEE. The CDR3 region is CASSFNVLAKNIQYF. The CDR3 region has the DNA TGTGCCAGCAGCTTCAACGTTCTAGCCAAAAACATTCAGTACTTC.